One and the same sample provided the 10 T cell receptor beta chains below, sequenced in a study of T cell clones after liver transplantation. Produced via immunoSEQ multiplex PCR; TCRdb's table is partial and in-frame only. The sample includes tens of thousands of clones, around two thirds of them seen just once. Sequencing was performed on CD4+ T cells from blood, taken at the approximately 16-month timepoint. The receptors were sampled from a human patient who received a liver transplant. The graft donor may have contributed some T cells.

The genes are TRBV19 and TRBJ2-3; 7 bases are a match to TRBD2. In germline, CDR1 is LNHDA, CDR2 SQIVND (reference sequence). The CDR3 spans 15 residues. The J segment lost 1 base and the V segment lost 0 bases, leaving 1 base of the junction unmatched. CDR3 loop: CASSIESGGTDTQYF. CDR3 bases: TGTGCCAGTAGTATAGAAAGCGGGGGCACAGATACGCAGTATTTT.

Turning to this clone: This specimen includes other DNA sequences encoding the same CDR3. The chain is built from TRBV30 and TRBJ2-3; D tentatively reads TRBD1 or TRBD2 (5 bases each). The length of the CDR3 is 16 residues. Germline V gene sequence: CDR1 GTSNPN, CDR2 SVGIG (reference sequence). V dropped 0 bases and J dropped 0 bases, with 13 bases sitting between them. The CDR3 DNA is TGTGCCTGGAGTGTATTATCCGGGACCAGCACAGATACGCAGTATTTT. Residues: CAWSVLSGTSTDTQYF.

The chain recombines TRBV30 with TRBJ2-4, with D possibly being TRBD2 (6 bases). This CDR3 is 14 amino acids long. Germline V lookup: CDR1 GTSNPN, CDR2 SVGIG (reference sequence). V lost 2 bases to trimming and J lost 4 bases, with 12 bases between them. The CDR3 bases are TGTGCCTGGAGTATGGCCGGGGGAAAAAACATTCAGTACTTC. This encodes CAWSMAGGKNIQYF.

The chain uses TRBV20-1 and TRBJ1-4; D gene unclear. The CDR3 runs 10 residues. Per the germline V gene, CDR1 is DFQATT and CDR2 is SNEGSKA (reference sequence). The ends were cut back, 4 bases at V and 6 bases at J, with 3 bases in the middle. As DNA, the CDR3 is TGCAGTGCTATTGATGAAAAACTGTTTTTT. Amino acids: CSAIDEKLFF.

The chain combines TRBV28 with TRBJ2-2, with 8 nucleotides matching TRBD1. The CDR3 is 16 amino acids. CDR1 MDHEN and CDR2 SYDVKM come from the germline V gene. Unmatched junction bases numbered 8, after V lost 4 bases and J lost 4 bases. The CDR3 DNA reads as TGTGCCAGCAGTTCCGCGGGACAGGAGTTCACCGGGGAGCTGTTTTTT. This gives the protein CASSSAGQEFTGELFF.

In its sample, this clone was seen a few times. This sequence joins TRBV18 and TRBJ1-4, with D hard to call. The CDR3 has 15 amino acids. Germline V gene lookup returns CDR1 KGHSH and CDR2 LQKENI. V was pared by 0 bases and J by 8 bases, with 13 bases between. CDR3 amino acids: CASSPPSQVGEKLFF. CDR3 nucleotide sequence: TGTGCCAGCTCACCACCTTCCCAGGTGGGGGAAAAACTGTTTTTT.

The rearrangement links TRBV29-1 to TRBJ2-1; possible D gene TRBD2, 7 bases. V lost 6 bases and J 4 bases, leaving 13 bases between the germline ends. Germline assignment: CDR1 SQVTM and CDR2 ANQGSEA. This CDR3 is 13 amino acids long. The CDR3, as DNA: TGCAGCGTAGGGGGGGCGGTTTACAATGAGCAGTTCTTC. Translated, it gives CSVGGAVYNEQFF.

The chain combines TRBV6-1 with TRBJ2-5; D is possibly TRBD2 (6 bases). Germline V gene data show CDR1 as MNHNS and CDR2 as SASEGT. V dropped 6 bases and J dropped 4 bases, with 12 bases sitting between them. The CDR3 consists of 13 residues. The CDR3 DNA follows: TGTGCCAGCAGAGTCCGGGACTTAGAGACCCAGTACTTC. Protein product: CASRVRDLETQYF.

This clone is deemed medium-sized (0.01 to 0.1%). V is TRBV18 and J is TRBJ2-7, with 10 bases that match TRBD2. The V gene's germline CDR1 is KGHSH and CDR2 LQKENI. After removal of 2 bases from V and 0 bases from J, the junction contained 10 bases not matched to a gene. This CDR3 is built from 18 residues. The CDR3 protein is CASSPNSLLAGSSYEQYV. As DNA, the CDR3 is TGTGCCAGCTCACCAAACTCCCTACTAGCGGGGAGCTCCTACGAGCAGTACGTC.

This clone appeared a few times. The chain's CDR3 is CASSEIGNSPLHF. Here the CDR3 DNA reads TGTGCCAGCAGTGAAATCGGGAATTCACCCCTCCACTTT. The J gene is TRBJ1-6, the V gene TRBV6-1; unclear D gene. V dropped 2 bases and J dropped 7 bases, with 6 bases sitting between them. Germline V gene lookup returns CDR1 MNHNS and CDR2 SASEGT. The length of the CDR3 is 13 residues.